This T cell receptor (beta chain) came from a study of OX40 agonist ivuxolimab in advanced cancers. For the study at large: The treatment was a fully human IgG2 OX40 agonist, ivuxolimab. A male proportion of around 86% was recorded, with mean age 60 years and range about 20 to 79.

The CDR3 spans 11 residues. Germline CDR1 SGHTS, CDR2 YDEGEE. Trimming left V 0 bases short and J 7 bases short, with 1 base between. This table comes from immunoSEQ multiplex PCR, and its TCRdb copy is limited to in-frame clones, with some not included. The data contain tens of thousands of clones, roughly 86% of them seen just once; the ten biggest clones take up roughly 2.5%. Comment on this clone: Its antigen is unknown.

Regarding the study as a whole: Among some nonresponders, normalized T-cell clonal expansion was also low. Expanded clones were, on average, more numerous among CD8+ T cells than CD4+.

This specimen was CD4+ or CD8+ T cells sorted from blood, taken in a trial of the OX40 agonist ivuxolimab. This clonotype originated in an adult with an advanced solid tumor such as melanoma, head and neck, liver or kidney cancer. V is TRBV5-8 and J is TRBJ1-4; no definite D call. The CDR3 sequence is CASSLVEKLFF. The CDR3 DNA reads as TGTGCCAGCAGCTTGGTTGAAAAACTGTTTTTT.